Listed here are 8 T cell receptor delta chains from one sample, sequenced in a study of gamma-delta T cells after stem cell transplantation. TCRdb applied CATT to the RT-PCR reads for clone calling. This table holds about 1,900 delta-chain clones, over 11% found once. Sequencing used gamma-delta T cells. All receptors derive from a human donor. It is not recorded whose cells these are; they may come from a transplant donor.

V and J are TRDV2 and TRDJ1, with 7 nucleotides matching TRDD3. From germline, CDR1 is GEAIGNYY and CDR2 EKD. This CDR3 is built from 14 residues. V lost 0 bases, J lost 4 bases, and 4 bases stayed unmatched. CDR3 bases: TGTGCCTGTGACACCCTGGGGGGCCGCGATAAACTCATCTTT. It encodes CACDTLGGRDKLIF.

This clone has only a few counts. The rearrangement joins TRDV2 to TRDJ2, with 7 nucleotides matching TRDD3. CDR3 length: 18 amino acids. CDR1 GEAIGNYY and CDR2 EKD come from the germline V gene. Germline trimming cut 1 base from V and 4 bases from J; bases unmatched to any gene: 14. The CDR3 DNA reads as TGTGCCTGTGACACATTGCTGGGGGGCATGTATTGGACAGCACAACTCTTCTTT. Translation: CACDTLLGGMYWTAQLFF.

The chain uses TRDV2 and TRDJ1; 13 bases line up with TRDD3. Germline CDR1 GEAIGNYY, CDR2 EKD. The CDR3 totals 16 residues. V was clipped by 0 bases and J by 5 bases; unmatched bases: 5. The CDR3 DNA reads TGTGCCTGTGACACCGTTACTGGGGGATACGCAGATAAACTCATCTTT. This codes for CACDTVTGGYADKLIF.

This clone appeared a few times. V is TRDV2 and J is TRDJ3; 9 nucleotides line up with TRDD3. Germline-derived CDR1 and CDR2 are GEAIGNYY and EKD. V lost 1 base, J lost 0 bases, and 6 bases stayed unmatched. The CDR3 sequence is 19 residues long. CDR3 sequence: CACDTLGDENSWDTRQMFF. The CDR3, as DNA: TGTGCCTGTGACACTCTGGGGGATGAGAACTCCTGGGACACCCGACAGATGTTTTTC.

By share, this clone ranks as medium-sized. The chain uses TRDV2 and TRDJ1, with 7 nucleotides matching TRDD3. The germline V gene encodes CDR1 GEAIGNYY and CDR2 EKD. The CDR3 runs 16 residues. The junction had 11 bases not matched to a gene; V was cut back by 0 bases and J by 5 bases. Here the CDR3 DNA reads TGTGCCTGTGACACCTTATCCGGATACGCTAGTGATAAACTCATCTTT. This sequence encodes CACDTLSGYASDKLIF.

This clone occurred a few times. A far larger clone differs by one base, so this is likely a read error. The genes are TRDV2 and TRDJ2, with 12 bases identical to TRDD3. Germline V gene sequence: CDR1 GEAIGNYY, CDR2 EKD. The CDR3 has 20 amino acids. DNA for the CDR3: TGTGCCTGTGACCCCATAAGTCTCGTACTGGGGGATACCAATAAAGCACATCTCTTCTTT. Protein: CACDPISLVLGDTNKAHLFF.

This clone was observed a few times. The CDR3 here is CACDTLGDTRSWDTRQMFF. Here the CDR3 DNA reads TGTGCCTGTGACACACTGGGGGATACGCGTTCCTGGGACACCCGACAGATGTTTTTC. This chain links TRDV2 with TRDJ3; TRDD3 agrees at 13 bases. V trimming: 1 base; J trimming: 1 base; junction bases outside the gene matches: 3. This CDR3 has 19 amino acids. CDR1 GEAIGNYY and CDR2 EKD come from the germline V gene.

Points on this clone: The protein that TCRdb holds for this DNA derives from a much larger clone and differs from the translated DNA at residue 8, which likely indicates a read error; the protein shown here is translated from the DNA. The chain couples TRDV2 to TRDJ1, with D perhaps TRDD3 (6 bases). The J gene, left out of TCRdb, was set here by checking the DNA against germline. CDR3 length: 17 amino acids. The germline CDR1 and CDR2 sequences are GEAIGNYY and EKD. V was cut by 0 bases and J by 0 bases, with 16 bases left in between. In DNA form, the CDR3 reads TGTGCCTGTGACACCGTGGGGGTGATACCTTACACCGATAAACTCATCTTT. It encodes CACDTVGVIPYTDKLIF.